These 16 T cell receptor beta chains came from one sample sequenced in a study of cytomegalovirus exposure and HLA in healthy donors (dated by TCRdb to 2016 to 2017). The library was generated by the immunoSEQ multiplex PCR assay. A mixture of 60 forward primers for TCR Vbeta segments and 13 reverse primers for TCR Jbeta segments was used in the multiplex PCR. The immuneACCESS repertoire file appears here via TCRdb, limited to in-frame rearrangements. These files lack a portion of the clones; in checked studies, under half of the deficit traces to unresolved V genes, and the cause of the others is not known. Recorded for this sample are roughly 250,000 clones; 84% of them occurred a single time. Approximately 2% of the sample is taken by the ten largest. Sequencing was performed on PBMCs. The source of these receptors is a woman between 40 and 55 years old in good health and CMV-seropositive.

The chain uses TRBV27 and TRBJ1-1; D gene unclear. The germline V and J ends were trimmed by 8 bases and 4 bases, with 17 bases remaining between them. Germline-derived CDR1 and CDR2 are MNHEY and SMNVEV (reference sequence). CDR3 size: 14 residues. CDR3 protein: CASRGNAKPTEAFF. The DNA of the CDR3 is TGTGCCAGCCGGGGTAATGCCAAGCCCACTGAAGCTTTCTTT.

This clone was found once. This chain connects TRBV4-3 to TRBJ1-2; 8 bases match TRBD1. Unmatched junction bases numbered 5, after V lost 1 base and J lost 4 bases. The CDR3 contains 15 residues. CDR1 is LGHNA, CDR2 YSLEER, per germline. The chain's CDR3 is CASSQANRGGYGYTF. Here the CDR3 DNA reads TGCGCCAGCAGCCAAGCGAACAGGGGGGGCTATGGCTACACCTTC.

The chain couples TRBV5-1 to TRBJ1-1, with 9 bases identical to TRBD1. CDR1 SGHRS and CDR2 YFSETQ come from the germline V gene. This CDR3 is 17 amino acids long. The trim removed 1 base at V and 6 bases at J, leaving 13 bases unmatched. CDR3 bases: TGCGCCAGCAGCTTGACCCCCCCCGGGACAGGGAATCCTGAAGCTTTCTTT. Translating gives CASSLTPPGTGNPEAFF.

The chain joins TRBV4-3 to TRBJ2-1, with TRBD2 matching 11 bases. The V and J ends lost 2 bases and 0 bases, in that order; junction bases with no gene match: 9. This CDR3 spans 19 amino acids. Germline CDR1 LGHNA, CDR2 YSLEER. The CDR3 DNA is TGCGCCAGCAGCCAATTCACTAGCGGGAGAGCAAGCTCCTACAATGAGCAGTTCTTC. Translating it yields CASSQFTSGRASSYNEQFF.

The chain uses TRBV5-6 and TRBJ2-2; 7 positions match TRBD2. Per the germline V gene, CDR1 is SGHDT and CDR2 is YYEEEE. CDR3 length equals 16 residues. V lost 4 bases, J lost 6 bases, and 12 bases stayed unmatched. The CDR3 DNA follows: TGTGCCAGCAGCCTACTAGTGGGAGGGGTGGCCGGGGAGCTGTTTTTT. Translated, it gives CASSLLVGGVAGELFF.

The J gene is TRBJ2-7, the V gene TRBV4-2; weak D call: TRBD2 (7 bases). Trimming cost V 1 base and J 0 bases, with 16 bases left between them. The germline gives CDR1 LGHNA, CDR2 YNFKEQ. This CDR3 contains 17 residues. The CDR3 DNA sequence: TGTGCCAGCAGCCAAGCCTCGGGGGGCCGGGCCTCCTACGAGCAGTACTTC. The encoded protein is CASSQASGGRASYEQYF.

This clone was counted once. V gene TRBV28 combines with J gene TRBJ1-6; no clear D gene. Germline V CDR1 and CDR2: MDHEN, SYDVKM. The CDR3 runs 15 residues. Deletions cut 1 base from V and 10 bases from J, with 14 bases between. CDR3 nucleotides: TGTGCCAGCAGTTTATCCCCAGGAGGTAGATCACCCCTCCACTTT. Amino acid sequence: CASSLSPGGRSPLHF.

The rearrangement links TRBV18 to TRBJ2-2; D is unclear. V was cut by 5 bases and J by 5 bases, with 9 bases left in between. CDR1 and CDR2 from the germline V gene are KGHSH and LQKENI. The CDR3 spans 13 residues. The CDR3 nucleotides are TGTGCCAGCTCATCGTACGCGACCGGGGAGCTGTTTTTT. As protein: CASSSYATGELFF. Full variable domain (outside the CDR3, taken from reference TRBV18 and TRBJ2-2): NAGVMQNPRHLVRRRGQEARLRCSPMKGHSHVYWYRQLPEEGLKFMVYLQKENIIDESGMPKERFSAEFPKEGPSILRIQQVVRGDSAAYFCASSSYATGELFFGEGSRLTVL.

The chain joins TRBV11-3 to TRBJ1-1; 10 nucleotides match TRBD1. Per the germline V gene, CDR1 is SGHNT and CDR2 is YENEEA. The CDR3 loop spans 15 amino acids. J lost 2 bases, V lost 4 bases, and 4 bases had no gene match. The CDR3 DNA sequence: TGTGCCAGCAGCTCACGGACAGGGGGAAACACTGAAGCTTTCTTT. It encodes CASSSRTGGNTEAFF.

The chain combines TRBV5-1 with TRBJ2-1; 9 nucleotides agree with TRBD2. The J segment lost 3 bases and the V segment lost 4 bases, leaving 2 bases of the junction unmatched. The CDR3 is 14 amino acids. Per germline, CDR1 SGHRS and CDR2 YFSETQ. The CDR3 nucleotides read TGCGCCAGCAGCGTACTAGCGGGCTACAATGAGCAGTTCTTC. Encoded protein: CASSVLAGYNEQFF.

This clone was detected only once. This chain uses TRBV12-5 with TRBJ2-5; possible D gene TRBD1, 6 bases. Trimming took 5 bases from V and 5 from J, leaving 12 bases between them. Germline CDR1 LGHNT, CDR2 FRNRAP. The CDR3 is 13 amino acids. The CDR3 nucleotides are TGTGCTAGTGGTCTAACAGGGCGGGAGACCCAGTACTTC. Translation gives CASGLTGRETQYF.

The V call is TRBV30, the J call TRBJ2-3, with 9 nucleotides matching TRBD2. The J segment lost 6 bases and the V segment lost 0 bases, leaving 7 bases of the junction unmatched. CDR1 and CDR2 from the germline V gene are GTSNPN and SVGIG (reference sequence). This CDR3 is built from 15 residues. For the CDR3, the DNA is TGTGCCTGGAGTGTACAGGCGGGAGGGGGGGATACGCAGTATTTT. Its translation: CAWSVQAGGGDTQYF.

CDR3 sequence: CASSISGWANEQFF. CDR3 coding DNA: TGTGCCAGTAGTATTTCGGGATGGGCTAATGAGCAGTTCTTC. V and J are TRBV19 and TRBJ2-1, with a possible D match to TRBD2 (5 bases). V was shortened by 3 bases and J by 7 bases, with 13 bases between the two germline ends. The CDR3 totals 14 residues. Germline-derived CDR1 and CDR2 are LNHDA and SQIVND (reference sequence).

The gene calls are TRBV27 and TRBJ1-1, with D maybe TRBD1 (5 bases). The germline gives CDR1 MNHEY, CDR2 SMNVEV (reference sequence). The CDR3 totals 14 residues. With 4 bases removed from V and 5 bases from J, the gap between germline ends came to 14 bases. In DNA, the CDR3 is TGTGCCAGCAGTTCTTCCCAGGGTCGGACTGAAGCTTTCTTT. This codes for CASSSSQGRTEAFF.

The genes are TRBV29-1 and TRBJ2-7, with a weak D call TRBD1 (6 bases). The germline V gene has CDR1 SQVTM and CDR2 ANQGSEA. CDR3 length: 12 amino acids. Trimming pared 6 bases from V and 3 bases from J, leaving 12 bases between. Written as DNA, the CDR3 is TGCAGCGTAGCAGGGGCGTTCTACGAGCAGTACTTC. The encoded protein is CSVAGAFYEQYF.

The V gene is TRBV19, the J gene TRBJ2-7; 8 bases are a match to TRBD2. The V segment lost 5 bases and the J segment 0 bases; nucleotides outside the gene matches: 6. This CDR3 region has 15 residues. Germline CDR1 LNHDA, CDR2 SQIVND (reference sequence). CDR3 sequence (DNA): TGTGCCAGTAGTCATCCGGGACTAGGCTCCTACGAGCAGTACTTC. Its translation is CASSHPGLGSYEQYF.